This TCR beta chain comes out of a study of blood T cell repertoires in COVID-19 (dated by TCRdb to the early 2020s). Background on the whole study: The collaborator samples originated in the United States, Italy and Spain and spanned the acute and convalescent phases of COVID-19. The dataset comprised deeply sampled blood TCRbeta repertoires from subjects exposed to, actively infected with, or recovered from COVID-19. Samples came from the ongoing ImmuneRACE study (first 160 participants) plus 1,254 subjects from 6 global collaborators. Where available, HLA class I and class II types were obtained from metadata supplied by the sample provider rather than from assay-based typing. The prospective study material was composed of cDNA or gDNA derived from T cells, B-cell-depleted T cells, or PBMCs. Nearly every sample came with metadata listing a de-identified subject ID, COVID-19 status, age in years and sex. The repertoires were made available in a free public database intended to serve as a resource for research on the immune response to SARS-CoV-2. The research as a whole found: Clinical and demographic metadata were provided uncurated, with the amount varying by source and participant.

CDR1 and CDR2 were assigned from the germline V gene as MNHEY and SVGAGI. Measured from the cysteine to the phenylalanine, the CDR3 is 13 residues long. Solely the CDR3 DNA is kept, with 39 bases framed from the first base. V is reduced by 8 bases and J by 4 bases, leaving a spacing of 15 bases between them. The immunoSEQ Assay, a bias-controlled multiplex PCR, was used to amplify TCRbeta CDR3 regions from genomic DNA. The source study handled its data this way. Within the assay, amplification of reference gene primers was used to estimate how many nucleated cells each sample contained. Sequence reads were collapsed and filtered to measure the absolute abundance of every unique TCRbeta CDR3 rearrangement. For each sample, productive Simpson clonality was calculated as the square root of Simpson's diversity index across productive rearrangements. Imported from immuneACCESS, the table was reduced by TCRdb to in-frame sequences with V and J called. These copies leave out some clones; in studies compared against another copy, an unresolved V gene accounts for under half, and the cause of the remainder is not known. That table is the source of V, J and clone size, and D and trimming were worked out from the DNA. In this sample the table shows about 16,000 clones, around nine tenths of which occur a single time. More than 20% of the sample rests with the top ten.

Note on this clone: The antigen it recognizes is unknown. No clone much larger than this one lies a single base away; base qualities are absent.

The collaborating institutions used their own protocols to collect whole blood in K2EDTA tubes. Collaborator samples were shipped for TCRbeta analysis as frozen whole blood, isolated PBMCs, or DNA extracted from either sample type. This sequence uses TRBV6-5 and TRBJ2-7; possibly the D gene is TRBD2, per 5 matching bases. Sequenced sample: peripheral blood. This clonotype was sampled from a man aged 55 to 70 with acute or convalescent COVID-19. CDR3 sequence: CASLRLTGYEQYF. The DNA sequence reads TGTGCCAGCCTCAGACTCACGGGGTACGAGCAGTACTTC.